These T cell receptor beta chains were read from a single sample in a study of CD8 T cells in Susac syndrome. TCRdb itself ran the immunoSEQ multiplex PCR reads through MiXCR, one entry per CDR3 protein. The sample gives a few hundred thousand distinct CDR3 sequences, 85% to 95% of which show up once; 0.07% to 0.095% is in the top ten. What was sequenced was CD4+ T cells from PBMCs. These receptors were taken from a human donor with multiple sclerosis. Both conserved end residues are part of each CDR3. D genes are given only for firm matches. The size entry is marked missing in some rows and otherwise reads once, few, many or a size class.

j_call clone_size d_call v_call cdr3_aa cdr3_nt
TRBJ1-1 NA TRBD1 TRBV15 CATSTPGQGYTEAFF TGTGCCACCAGCACCCCTGGACAGGGGTACACTGAAGCTTTCTTT
TRBJ1-6 NA NA TRBV2 CASRRGVDNSPLHF TGTGCCAGCAGGCGGGGGGTGGATAATTCACCCCTCCACTTT
TRBJ2-5 NA NA TRBV12-5 CASGPPLGTETQYF TGTGCTAGTGGTCCGCCTCTAGGAACGGAGACCCAGTACTTC
TRBJ1-6 NA NA TRBV20-1 CSASRGYNSPLHF TGCAGTGCTAGCAGGGGCTATAATTCACCCCTCCACTTT
TRBJ2-2 NA NA TRBV5-6 CASSPLIVGGELFF TGTGCCAGCAGCCCTTTAATAGTGGGCGGGGAGCTGTTTTTT
TRBJ1-1 NA NA TRBV30 CAWSAGTVNTEAFF TGTGCCTGGAGTGCCGGGACGGTGAACACTGAAGCTTTCTTT
TRBJ2-7 once NA TRBV20-1 CSAVGPAPYEQYF TGCAGTGCCGTGGGTCCGGCCCCCTACGAGCAGTACTTC
TRBJ2-7 NA NA TRBV27 CASSSPPGEQYF TGTGCCAGCAGTTCCCCCCCGGGCGAGCAGTACTTC
TRBJ2-3 NA TRBD1 TRBV29-1 CSVGQDRGDTQYF TGCAGCGTCGGCCAGGACAGGGGGGATACGCAGTATTTT
TRBJ1-2 NA NA TRBV29-1 CSVLINYGYTF TGCAGCGTTCTGATTAACTATGGCTACACCTTC
TRBJ1-2 once NA TRBV24-1 CATSDTNYGYTF TGTGCCACCTCTGACACTAACTATGGCTACACCTTC
TRBJ1-4 NA NA TRBV20-1 CSAPDRSNEKLFF TGCAGTGCTCCGGACAGAAGTAATGAAAAACTGTTTTTT
TRBJ1-1 NA NA TRBV18 CASSPGQDTEAFF TGTGCCAGCTCGCCGGGACAAGACACTGAAGCTTTCTTT
TRBJ2-2 NA TRBD2 TRBV14 CASSRSTKTSVNTGELFF TGTGCCAGCAGCCGCTCTACCAAGACTAGCGTTAACACCGGGGAGCTGTTTTTT
TRBJ1-5 NA NA TRBV2 CASSDRRGTQPQHF TGTGCCAGCAGCGACCGCAGGGGTACTCAGCCCCAGCATTTT
TRBJ1-5 NA TRBD1 TRBV4-1 CASSHPGQGGGQPQHF TGCGCCAGCAGCCATCCGGGACAGGGTGGAGGTCAGCCCCAGCATTTT
TRBJ2-5 once NA TRBV18 CASSPFEETQYF TGTGCCAGCTCACCCTTCGAAGAGACCCAGTACTTC
TRBJ1-3 NA NA TRBV3-1 CASTSNGGRGDTIYF TGTGCCAGCACCAGCAACGGAGGCCGGGGGGACACCATATATTTT
TRBJ2-1 NA NA TRBV27 CASSRVPPPYNEQFF TGTGCCAGCAGTCGAGTCCCACCGCCTTACAATGAGCAGTTCTTC
TRBJ1-6 NA NA TRBV7-6 CASSPTGRINSPLHF TGTGCCAGCAGCCCTACGGGACGGATCAATTCACCCCTCCACTTT
TRBJ2-7 NA NA TRBV6-5 CASSYGSGEQYF TGTGCCAGCAGTTACGGTTCGGGGGAGCAGTACTTC
TRBJ2-7 NA NA TRBV6-5 CASSLGTNSYEQYF TGTGCCAGCAGCCTGGGGACAAACTCCTACGAGCAGTACTTC
TRBJ1-1 NA NA TRBV29-1 CSALRQSLNTEAFF TGCAGCGCTCTTCGGCAATCGCTAAACACTGAAGCTTTCTTT
TRBJ2-5 NA NA TRBV24-1 CATSGMYVETQYF TGTGCCACCAGTGGGATGTATGTAGAGACCCAGTACTTC
TRBJ1-4 once NA TRBV3-1 CASSQAWQNEKLFF TGTGCCAGCAGCCAAGCGTGGCAGAATGAAAAACTGTTTTTT
TRBJ2-5 NA NA TRBV7-2 CASSRQGGRETQYF TGTGCCAGCAGTCGTCAGGGGGGCCGGGAGACCCAGTACTTC
TRBJ1-2 NA NA TRBV7-2 CASSLARQADYGYTF TGTGCCAGCAGCTTAGCGCGACAGGCAGACTATGGCTACACCTTC
TRBJ1-5 few TRBD1 TRBV30 CAWSVTGGNQPQHF TGTGCCTGGAGTGTAACAGGGGGCAATCAGCCCCAGCATTTT
TRBJ2-7 NA TRBD1 TRBV4-1 CASSLPLTGESYEQYF TGCGCCAGCAGCCTCCCCCTGACAGGGGAGTCGTACGAGCAGTACTTC
TRBJ1-2 NA NA TRBV29-1 CSVDRQSNYGYTF TGCAGCGTTGACCGACAGTCCAACTATGGCTACACCTTC
TRBJ2-4 NA NA TRBV6-5 CASSYRGRAGVAKNIQYF TGTGCCAGCAGTTACCGTGGGCGGGCAGGGGTAGCCAAAAACATTCAGTACTTC
TRBJ2-1 NA NA TRBV27 CASSTRPTSSYNEQFF TGTGCCAGCAGTACGCGGCCGACTAGCTCCTACAATGAGCAGTTCTTC
TRBJ1-2 NA NA TRBV29-1 CSVAGAEGYTF TGCAGCGTTGCTGGGGCAGAGGGCTACACCTTC
TRBJ1-2 NA NA TRBV20-1 CSARDLGNYGYTF TGCAGTGCTAGAGATTTGGGGAACTATGGCTACACCTTC